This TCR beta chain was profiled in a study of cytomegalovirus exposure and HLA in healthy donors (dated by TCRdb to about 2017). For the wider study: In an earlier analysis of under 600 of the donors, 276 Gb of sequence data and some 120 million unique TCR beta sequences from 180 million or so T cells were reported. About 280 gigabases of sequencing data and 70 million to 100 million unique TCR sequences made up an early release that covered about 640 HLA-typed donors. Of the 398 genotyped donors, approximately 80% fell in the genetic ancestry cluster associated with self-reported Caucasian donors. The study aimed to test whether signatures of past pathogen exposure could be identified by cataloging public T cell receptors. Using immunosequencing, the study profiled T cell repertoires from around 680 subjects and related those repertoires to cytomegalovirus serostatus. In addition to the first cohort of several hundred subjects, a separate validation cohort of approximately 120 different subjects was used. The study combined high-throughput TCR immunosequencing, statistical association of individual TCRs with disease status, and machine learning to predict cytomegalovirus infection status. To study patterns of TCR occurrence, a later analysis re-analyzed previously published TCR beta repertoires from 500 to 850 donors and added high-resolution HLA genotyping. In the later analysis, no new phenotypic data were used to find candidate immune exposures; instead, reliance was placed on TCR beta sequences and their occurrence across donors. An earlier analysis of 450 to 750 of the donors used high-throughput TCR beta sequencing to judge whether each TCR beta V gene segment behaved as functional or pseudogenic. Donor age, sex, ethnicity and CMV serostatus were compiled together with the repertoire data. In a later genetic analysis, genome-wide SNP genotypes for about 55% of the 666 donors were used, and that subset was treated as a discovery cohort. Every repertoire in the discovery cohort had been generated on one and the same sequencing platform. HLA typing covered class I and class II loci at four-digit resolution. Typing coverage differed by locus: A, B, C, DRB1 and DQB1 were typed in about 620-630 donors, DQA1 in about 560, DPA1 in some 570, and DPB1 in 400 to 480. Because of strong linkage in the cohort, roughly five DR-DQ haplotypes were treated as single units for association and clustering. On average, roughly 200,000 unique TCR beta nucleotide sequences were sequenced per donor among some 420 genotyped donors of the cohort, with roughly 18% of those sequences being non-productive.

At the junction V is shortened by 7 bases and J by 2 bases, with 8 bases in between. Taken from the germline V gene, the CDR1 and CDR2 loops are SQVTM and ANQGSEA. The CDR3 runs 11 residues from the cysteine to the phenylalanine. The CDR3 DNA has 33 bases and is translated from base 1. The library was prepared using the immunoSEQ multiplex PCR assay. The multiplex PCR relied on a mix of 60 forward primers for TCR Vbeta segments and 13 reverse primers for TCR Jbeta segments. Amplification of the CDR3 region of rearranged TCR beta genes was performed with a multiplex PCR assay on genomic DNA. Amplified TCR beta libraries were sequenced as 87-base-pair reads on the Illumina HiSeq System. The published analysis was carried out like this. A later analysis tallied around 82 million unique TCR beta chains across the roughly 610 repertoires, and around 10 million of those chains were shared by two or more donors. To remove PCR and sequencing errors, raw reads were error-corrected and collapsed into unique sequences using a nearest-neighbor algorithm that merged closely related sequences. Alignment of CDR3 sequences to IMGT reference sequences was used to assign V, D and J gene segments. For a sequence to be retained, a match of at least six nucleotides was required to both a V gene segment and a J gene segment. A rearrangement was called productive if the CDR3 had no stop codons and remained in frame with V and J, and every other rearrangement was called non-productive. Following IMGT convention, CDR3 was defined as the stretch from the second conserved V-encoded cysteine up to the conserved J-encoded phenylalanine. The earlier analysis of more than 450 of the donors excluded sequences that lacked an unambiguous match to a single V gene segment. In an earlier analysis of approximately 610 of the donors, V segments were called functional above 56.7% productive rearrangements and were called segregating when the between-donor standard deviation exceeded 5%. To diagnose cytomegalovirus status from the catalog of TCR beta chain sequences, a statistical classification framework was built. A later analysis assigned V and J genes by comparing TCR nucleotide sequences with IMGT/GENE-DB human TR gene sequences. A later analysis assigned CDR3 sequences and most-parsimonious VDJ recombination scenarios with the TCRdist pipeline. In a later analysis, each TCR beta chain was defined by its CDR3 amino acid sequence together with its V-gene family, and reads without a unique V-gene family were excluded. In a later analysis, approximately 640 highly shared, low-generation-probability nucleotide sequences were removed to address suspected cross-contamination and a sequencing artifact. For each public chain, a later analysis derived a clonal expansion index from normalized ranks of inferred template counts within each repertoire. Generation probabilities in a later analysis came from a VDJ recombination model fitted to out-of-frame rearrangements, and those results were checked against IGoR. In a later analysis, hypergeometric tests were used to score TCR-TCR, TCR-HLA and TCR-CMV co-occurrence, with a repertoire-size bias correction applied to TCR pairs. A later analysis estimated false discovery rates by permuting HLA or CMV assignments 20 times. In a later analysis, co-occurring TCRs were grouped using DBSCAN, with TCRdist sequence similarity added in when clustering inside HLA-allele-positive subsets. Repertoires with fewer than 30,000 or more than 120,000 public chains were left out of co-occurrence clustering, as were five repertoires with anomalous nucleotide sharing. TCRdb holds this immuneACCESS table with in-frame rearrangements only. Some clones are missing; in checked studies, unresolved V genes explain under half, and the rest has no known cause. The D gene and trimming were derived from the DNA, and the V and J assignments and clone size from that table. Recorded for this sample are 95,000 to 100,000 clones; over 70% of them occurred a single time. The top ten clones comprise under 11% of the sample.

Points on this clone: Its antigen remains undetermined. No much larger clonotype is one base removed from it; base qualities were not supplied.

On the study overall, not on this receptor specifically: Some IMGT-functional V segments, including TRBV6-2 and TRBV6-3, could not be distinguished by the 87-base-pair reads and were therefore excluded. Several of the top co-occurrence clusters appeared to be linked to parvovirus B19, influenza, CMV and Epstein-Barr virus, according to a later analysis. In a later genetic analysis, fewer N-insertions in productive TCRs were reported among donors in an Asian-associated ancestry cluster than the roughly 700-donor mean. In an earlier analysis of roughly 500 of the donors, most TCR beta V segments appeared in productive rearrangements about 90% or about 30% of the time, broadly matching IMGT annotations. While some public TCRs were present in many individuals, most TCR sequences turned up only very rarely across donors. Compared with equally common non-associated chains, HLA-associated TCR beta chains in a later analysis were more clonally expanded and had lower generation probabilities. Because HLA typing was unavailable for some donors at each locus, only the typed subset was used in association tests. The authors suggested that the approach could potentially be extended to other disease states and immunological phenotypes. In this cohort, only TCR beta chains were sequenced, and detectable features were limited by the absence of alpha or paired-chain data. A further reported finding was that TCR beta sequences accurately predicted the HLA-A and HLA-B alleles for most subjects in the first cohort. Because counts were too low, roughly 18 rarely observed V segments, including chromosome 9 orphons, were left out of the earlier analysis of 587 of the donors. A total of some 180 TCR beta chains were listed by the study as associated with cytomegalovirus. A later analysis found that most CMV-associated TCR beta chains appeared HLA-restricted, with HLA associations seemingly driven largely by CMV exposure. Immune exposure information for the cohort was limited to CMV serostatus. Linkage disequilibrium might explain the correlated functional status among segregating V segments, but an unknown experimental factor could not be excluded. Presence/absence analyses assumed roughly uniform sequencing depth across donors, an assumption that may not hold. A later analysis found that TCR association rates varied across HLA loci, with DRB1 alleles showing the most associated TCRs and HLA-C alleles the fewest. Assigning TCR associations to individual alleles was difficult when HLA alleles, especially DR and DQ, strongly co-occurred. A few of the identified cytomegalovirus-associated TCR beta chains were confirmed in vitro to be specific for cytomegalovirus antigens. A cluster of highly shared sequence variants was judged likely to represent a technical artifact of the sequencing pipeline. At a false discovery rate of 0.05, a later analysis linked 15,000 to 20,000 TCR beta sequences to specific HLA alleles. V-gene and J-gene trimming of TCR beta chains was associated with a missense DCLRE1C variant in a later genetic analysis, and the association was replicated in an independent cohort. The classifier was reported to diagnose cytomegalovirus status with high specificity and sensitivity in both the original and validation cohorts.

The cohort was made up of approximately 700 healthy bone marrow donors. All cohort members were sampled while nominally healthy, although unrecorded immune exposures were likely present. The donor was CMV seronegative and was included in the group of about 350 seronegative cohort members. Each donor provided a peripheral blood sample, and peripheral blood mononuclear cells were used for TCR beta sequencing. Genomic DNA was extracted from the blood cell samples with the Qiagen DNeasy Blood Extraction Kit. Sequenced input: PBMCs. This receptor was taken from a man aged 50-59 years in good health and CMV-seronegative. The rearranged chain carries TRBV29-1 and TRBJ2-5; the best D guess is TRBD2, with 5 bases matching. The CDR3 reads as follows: CSERGQETQYF. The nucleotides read TGCAGCGAACGGGGTCAAGAGACCCAGTACTTC.